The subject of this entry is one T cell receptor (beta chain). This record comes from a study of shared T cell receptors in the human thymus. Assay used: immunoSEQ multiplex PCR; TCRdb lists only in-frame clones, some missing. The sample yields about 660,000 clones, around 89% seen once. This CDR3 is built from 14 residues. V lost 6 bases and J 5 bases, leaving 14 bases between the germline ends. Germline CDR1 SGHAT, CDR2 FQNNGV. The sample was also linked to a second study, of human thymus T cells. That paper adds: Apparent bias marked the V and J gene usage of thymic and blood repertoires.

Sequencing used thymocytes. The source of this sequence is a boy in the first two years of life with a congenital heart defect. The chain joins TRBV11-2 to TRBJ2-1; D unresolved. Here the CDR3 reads CASSVSLANNEQFF. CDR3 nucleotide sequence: TGTGCCAGCAGTGTTTCGTTAGCCAACAATGAGCAGTTCTTC.